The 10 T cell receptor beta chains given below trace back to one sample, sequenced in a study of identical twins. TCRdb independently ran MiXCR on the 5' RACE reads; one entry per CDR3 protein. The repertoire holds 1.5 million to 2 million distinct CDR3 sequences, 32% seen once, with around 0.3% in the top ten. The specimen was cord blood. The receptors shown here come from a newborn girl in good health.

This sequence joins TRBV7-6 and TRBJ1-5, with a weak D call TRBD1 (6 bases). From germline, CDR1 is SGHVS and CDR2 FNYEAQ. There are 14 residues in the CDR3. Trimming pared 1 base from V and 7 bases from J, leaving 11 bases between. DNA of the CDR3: TGTGCCAGCAGCTTAGGCCCAGGGGAGCAGCCCCAGCATTTT. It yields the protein CASSLGPGEQPQHF.

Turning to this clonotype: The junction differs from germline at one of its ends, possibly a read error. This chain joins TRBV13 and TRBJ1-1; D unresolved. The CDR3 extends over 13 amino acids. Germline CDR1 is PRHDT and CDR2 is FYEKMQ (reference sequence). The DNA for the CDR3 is TGTGCCAGCAGCTTTACGGGGAACACTGGAGCTTTCTTT. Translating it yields CASSFTGNTGAFF.

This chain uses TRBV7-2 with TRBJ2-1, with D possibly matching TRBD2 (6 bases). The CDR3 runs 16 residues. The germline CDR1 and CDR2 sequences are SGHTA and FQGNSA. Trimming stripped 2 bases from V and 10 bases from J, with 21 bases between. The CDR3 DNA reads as TGTGCCAGCAGCTTACGGATCGGGAGAGGGCTCTACGAGCAGTTCTTC. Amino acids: CASSLRIGRGLYEQFF.

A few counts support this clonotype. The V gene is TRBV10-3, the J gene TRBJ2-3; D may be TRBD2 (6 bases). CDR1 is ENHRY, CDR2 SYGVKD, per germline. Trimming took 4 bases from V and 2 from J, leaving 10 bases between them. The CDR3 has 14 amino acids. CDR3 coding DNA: TGTGCCATCAGTGCGGGCGGGGACACAGATACGCAGTATTTT. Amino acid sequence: CAISAGGDTDTQYF.

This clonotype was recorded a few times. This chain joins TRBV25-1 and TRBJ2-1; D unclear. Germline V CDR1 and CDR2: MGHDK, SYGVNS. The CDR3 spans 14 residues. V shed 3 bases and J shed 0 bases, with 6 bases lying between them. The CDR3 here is CASSDTLSYNEQFF. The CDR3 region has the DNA TGTGCCAGCAGTGACACCCTCTCCTACAATGAGCAGTTCTTC.

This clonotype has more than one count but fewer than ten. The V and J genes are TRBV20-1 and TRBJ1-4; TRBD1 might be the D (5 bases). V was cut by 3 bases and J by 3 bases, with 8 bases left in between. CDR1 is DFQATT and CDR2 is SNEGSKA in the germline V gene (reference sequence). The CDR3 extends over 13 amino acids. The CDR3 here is CSASSTANEKLFF. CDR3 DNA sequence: TGCAGTGCTAGTTCGACAGCTAATGAAAAACTGTTTTTT.

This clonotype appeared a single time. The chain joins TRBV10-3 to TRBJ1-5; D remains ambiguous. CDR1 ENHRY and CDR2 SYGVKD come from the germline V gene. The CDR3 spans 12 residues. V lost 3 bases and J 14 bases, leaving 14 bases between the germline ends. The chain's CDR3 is CAISDVSAREHF. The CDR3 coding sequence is TGTGCCATCAGTGATGTTTCGGCTAGGGAGCATTTT.

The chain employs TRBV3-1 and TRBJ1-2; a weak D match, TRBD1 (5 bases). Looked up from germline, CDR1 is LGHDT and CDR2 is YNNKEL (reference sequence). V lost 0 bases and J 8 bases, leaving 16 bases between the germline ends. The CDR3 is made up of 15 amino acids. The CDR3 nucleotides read TGTGCCAGCAGCCAAGAATCAGTGGGGCGGTCCGGCTACACCTTC. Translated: CASSQESVGRSGYTF. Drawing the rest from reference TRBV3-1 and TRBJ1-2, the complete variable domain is DTAVSQTPKYLVTQMGNDKSIKCEQNLGHDTMYWYKQDSKKFLKIMFSYNNKELIINETVPNRFSPKSPDKAHLNLHINSLELGDSAVYFCASSQESVGRSGYTFGSGTRLTVV.

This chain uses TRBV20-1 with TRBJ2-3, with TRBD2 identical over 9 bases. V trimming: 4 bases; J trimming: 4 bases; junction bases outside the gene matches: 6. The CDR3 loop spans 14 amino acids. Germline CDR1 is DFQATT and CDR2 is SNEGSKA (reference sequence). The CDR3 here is CSATAGGRADTQYF. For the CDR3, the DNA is TGCAGTGCTACAGCGGGAGGCCGGGCAGATACGCAGTATTTT.

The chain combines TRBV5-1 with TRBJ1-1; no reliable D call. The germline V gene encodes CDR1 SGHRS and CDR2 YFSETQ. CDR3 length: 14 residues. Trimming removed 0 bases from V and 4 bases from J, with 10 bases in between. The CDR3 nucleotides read TGCGCCAGCAGCTTGGCGGGGAAGATCACTGAAGCTTTCTTT. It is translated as CASSLAGKITEAFF.